The clone carrying this T cell receptor (beta chain) was seen a few times. The CDR3 extends over 15 amino acids. From germline, CDR1 is MNHEY and CDR2 SVGEGT. V was pared by 4 bases and J by 5 bases, with 15 bases between. This sample is part of a study of blood T cell repertoires in COVID-19. The overall study: T cells, B-cell-depleted T cells, or PBMCs supplied cDNA or gDNA.

Sequencing was performed with immunoSEQ multiplex PCR; in TCRdb, only in-frame clones are kept and a portion is missing. The sample has about 200,000 clones, approximately 80% seen once. Residents of 24 US areas, aged roughly 18 to 89 years, made up the participants. Which cohort a participant joined came from the clinical history participants gave. The chain links TRBV6-2 or TRBV6-3 to TRBJ1-5; D perhaps matches TRBD1 (6 bases). This sequence was found in a woman in her 50s with acute COVID-19. Input material: PBMCs or T cells enriched from blood (not recorded which). Written as DNA, the CDR3 is TGTGCCAGCAGTTCGGGAGGGGGGGGCTATCAGCCCCAGCATTTT. It is translated as CASSSGGGGYQPQHF.